This T cell receptor beta chain was found in a study of blood T cell repertoires in COVID-19. In the study overall: PBMCs, B-cell-depleted T cells, or T cells were the source of the cDNA or gDNA that made up the material.

Generated by immunoSEQ multiplex PCR, the TCRdb table keeps only in-frame clones and is missing some. This table holds about 160,000 clones, about 92% found once. Recruited during active infection, patients (from Seattle) were subsequently followed longitudinally. Germline V CDR1 and CDR2: SGHNT, YENEEA. V lost 0 bases, J lost 5 bases, and 6 bases lay in between. The CDR3 length is 13 residues. The V and J genes are TRBV11-3 and TRBJ2-3; D not resolved. Sequenced sample: peripheral blood. This clonotype was obtained from a woman aged 60-75 years with COVID-19, enrolled during active disease. This CDR3 reads CASSLEAGDTQYF. In DNA, the CDR3 is TGTGCCAGCAGCTTAGAAGCCGGAGATACGCAGTATTTT.